The T cell receptor beta chain under discussion was sequenced for a study of a mutant IDH1 vaccine in newly diagnosed glioma. In the study overall: Treated patients showed a male proportion of around 60%, a female proportion of 37.5%, and a mean age of 40.4 years. Study observations and caveats: Pseudoprogression appeared unlinked to shifts in leading peripheral T cell clonotypes.

This sample's time point: week 47, end of study. One vaccine dose held 300 ug of mutant IDH1 20-mer peptide and came with topical imiquimod. Eight vaccine injections were given to patients in weeks 1, 3, 5, 7, 11, 15, 19 and 23. Some clones are missing from TCRdb's copy, which holds only in-frame ones; the method was immunoSEQ multiplex PCR. The data hold roughly 43,000 clones, with 65% to 90% observed a single time. The CDR3 consists of 13 residues. V lost 3 bases and J lost 0, with 3 bases in between. CDR1 GTSNPN and CDR2 SVGIG come from the germline V gene (reference sequence). Concerning this clone itself: The target antigen is unknown.

This sample comprised PBMCs, obtained from a glioma patient whose treatment included an IDH1 peptide vaccine. The chain recombines TRBV30 with TRBJ2-6; unclear D gene. This TCR came from a man aged 18-30 years with glioma. Some clones in this sample may be carry-over from other donors' samples. The CDR3 nucleotides are TGTGCCTGGAGGAACTCTGGGGCCAACGTCCTGACTTTC. Its protein product is CAWRNSGANVLTF.